This entry lists 21 T cell receptor beta chains sequenced from one sample in a study of blood T cell repertoires in COVID-19. The assay was immunoSEQ multiplex PCR, and TCRdb's table has in-frame clones only and misses some. The table includes about 220,000 clones, roughly four fifths detected once. Material for sequencing was peripheral blood. These TCRs come from a woman between 70 and 85 years old with COVID-19, enrolled during active disease.

This clone turned up a few times. The chain couples TRBV5-1 to TRBJ2-2; D is ambiguous. The CDR3 is made up of 14 amino acids. V was clipped by 6 bases and J by 1 base, with 10 bases between them. Germline assignment: CDR1 SGHRS and CDR2 YFSETQ. The CDR3 nucleotides are TGCGCCAGCATGTCCCGACAGAACACCGGGGAGCTGTTTTTT. Amino acids: CASMSRQNTGELFF.

This CDR3 reads CASSRDTSTGELFF. CDR3 in DNA: TGCGCCAGCTCCCGGGACACTAGCACCGGGGAGCTGTTTTTT. The chain has TRBV5-1 and TRBJ2-2, with a tentative D call TRBD1 (6 bases). Germline CDR1 reads SGHRS; CDR2 reads YFSETQ. V dropped 7 bases and J dropped 4 bases, with 14 bases sitting between them. The length of the CDR3 is 14 residues.

CDR3 in DNA: TGTGCCAGCCCCCCTTGGCGCAGGGGCGACAACTATGGCTACACCTTC. Its translation: CASPPWRRGDNYGYTF. The rearrangement uses TRBV21-1 and TRBJ1-2; the listed D gene, TRBD1, was not tested against the DNA. TRBV21-1 is a pseudogene locus. The CDR3 consists of 16 residues.

The chain couples TRBV30 to TRBJ1-5, with D perhaps matching TRBD1 (5 bases). Germline CDR1 and CDR2: GTSNPN and SVGIG (reference sequence). There are 15 residues in the CDR3. The germline V and J ends were trimmed by 0 bases and 3 bases, with 12 bases remaining between them. The CDR3 coding sequence is TGTGCCTGGAGTGTACCCAGGGCCTACAATCAGCCCCAGCATTTT. Its protein product is CAWSVPRAYNQPQHF.

J is TRBJ2-1 and V is TRBV7-6; 7 positions agree with TRBD2. V dropped 5 bases and J dropped 2; count of bases not matched to a gene: 12. Germline V gene sequence: CDR1 SGHVS, CDR2 FNYEAQ. The CDR3 is made up of 17 amino acids. The CDR3: CASSLQPLALTYNEQFF. The CDR3 nucleotides are TGTGCCAGCAGCCTCCAGCCACTAGCGCTGACCTACAATGAGCAGTTCTTC.

The CDR3 protein is CASSSAGRFYEQYF. Here the CDR3 DNA reads TGTGCCAGCAGCTCAGCGGGGCGATTCTACGAGCAGTACTTC. The chain carries TRBV11-2 and TRBJ2-7; 7 bases align to TRBD2. V was clipped by 4 bases and J by 3 bases; unmatched bases: 6. CDR1 is SGHAT and CDR2 is FQNNGV in the germline V gene. The CDR3 consists of 14 residues.

Concerning this clone: The same CDR3 can be traced to other DNA sequences in this sample. The chain uses TRBV30 and TRBJ1-2; possible D gene TRBD1, 5 bases. The V gene's germline CDR1 is GTSNPN and CDR2 SVGIG (reference sequence). The CDR3 runs 12 residues. V was clipped by 3 bases and J by 4 bases, with 9 bases between them. The CDR3 DNA sequence: TGTGCCTGGAGCCAGGGAAGCTATGGCTACACCTTC. Amino acid sequence: CAWSQGSYGYTF. Combining the CDR3 with reference TRBV30 and TRBJ1-2 gives the whole variable domain SQTIHQWPATLVQPVGSPLSLECTVEGTSNPNLYWYRQAAGRGLQLLFYSVGIGQISSEVPQNLSASRPQDRQFILSSKKLLLSDSGFYLCAWSQGSYGYTFGSGTRLTVV.

The CDR3 region is CASSQDWGRGRNTEAFF. The CDR3 bases are TGTGCCAGCAGCCAAGATTGGGGCAGGGGGCGAAACACTGAAGCTTTCTTT. This chain uses TRBV3-1 (or the pseudogene TRBV3-2) with TRBJ1-1, with 8 bases identical to TRBD1. Per the germline V gene, CDR1 is LGHDT and CDR2 is YNNKEL (reference sequence). This CDR3 contains 17 residues. Germline trimming cut 0 bases from V and 2 bases from J; bases unmatched to any gene: 8.

The chain couples TRBV7-2 to TRBJ1-1; D is ambiguous. Trimming removed 6 bases from V and 0 bases from J, with 11 bases in between. Germline V gene sequence: CDR1 SGHTA, CDR2 FQGNSA. There are 14 residues in the CDR3. CDR3 nucleotide sequence: TGTGCCAGCAGTAGCAGCCATATGAACACTGAAGCTTTCTTT. It specifies CASSSSHMNTEAFF.

V usage is TRBV4-2 and J usage is TRBJ2-3, with a weak D call TRBD1 (5 bases). Germline V gene data show CDR1 as LGHNA and CDR2 as YNFKEQ. This CDR3 comprises 15 residues. Trimming cost V 0 bases and J 7 bases, with 14 bases left between them. The CDR3 protein is CASSQEARAAHTQYF. CDR3 coding DNA: TGTGCCAGCAGCCAAGAGGCCAGGGCGGCCCATACGCAGTATTTT.

The rearrangement joins TRBV28 to TRBJ1-2, with 12 bases aligning to TRBD1. Per the germline V gene, CDR1 is MDHEN and CDR2 is SYDVKM. The trim removed 5 bases at V and 7 bases at J, leaving 8 bases unmatched. The CDR3 consists of 15 residues. CDR3: CASSTGTGGRFGYTF. CDR3 in DNA: TGTGCCAGCAGTACAGGGACAGGGGGCCGTTTTGGCTACACCTTC.

CDR3 DNA: TGTGCCAGCAGCGACAAGGTGGCTAACTATGGCTACACCTTC. Translation gives CASSDKVANYGYTF. The chain combines TRBV5-8 with TRBJ1-2; D not certain. Trimming took off 4 bases at V and 0 bases at J, with 10 bases between the two ends. This CDR3 comprises 14 residues. Germline V gene lookup returns CDR1 SGHTS and CDR2 YDEGEE.

The J gene is TRBJ1-5, the V gene TRBV30; 10 bases are shared with TRBD1. V lost 1 base to trimming and J lost 7 bases; unmatched junction nucleotides: 10. Germline V gene sequence: CDR1 GTSNPN, CDR2 SVGIG (reference sequence). The length of the CDR3 is 16 residues. CDR3 residues: CAWSDSGTGVLQPQHF. As DNA, the CDR3 is TGTGCCTGGAGTGACTCCGGGACAGGGGTCTTGCAGCCCCAGCATTTT.

The CDR3 nucleotides read TGTGCCAGCCCGCTAGTAGGGGTCAGCACAGATACGCAGTATTTT. Its translation is CASPLVGVSTDTQYF. The chain links TRBV7-6 to TRBJ2-3; D perhaps matches TRBD1 (5 bases). The germline V gene has CDR1 SGHVS and CDR2 FNYEAQ. With 8 bases removed from V and 0 bases from J, the gap between germline ends came to 15 bases. This CDR3 region has 15 residues.

The chain combines TRBV12-5 with TRBJ1-1; 12 bases agree with TRBD1. Germline V gene sequence: CDR1 LGHNT, CDR2 FRNRAP. V dropped 4 bases and J dropped 0; count of bases not matched to a gene: 6. The CDR3 sequence is 17 residues long. CDR3 region: CASGSGQGAGVNTEAFF. The DNA for the CDR3 is TGTGCTAGTGGTTCGGGACAGGGGGCAGGGGTGAACACTGAAGCTTTCTTT.

This clone was counted only a few times. The chain uses TRBV4-2 and TRBJ1-2; D is undetermined. V was pared by 0 bases and J by 8 bases, with 7 bases between. The germline V gene has CDR1 LGHNA and CDR2 YNFKEQ. The length of the CDR3 is 12 residues. The CDR3 coding sequence is TGTGCCAGCAGCCAAGACCTGAGGGGCTACACCTTC. It yields the protein CASSQDLRGYTF.

This chain joins TRBV29-1 and TRBJ2-1; 7 bases align to TRBD1. The CDR3 loop spans 14 amino acids. The germline V gene encodes CDR1 SQVTM and CDR2 ANQGSEA. V shed 5 bases, J shed 2 bases, and the junction held 6 bases outside the gene matches. The CDR3 sequence is CSVRRDRAYNEQFF. The CDR3 coding sequence is TGCAGCGTTAGACGGGACAGAGCCTACAATGAGCAGTTCTTC.

The V call is TRBV5-1, the J call TRBJ1-1; D is unresolved. The V end was cut by 0 bases, the J end by 4 bases, with 13 bases between. Germline CDR1 reads SGHRS; CDR2 reads YFSETQ. The CDR3 has 15 residues. As DNA, the CDR3 is TGCGCCAGCAGCTTGGCCACGGGGTTGACCACTGAAGCTTTCTTT. Translated: CASSLATGLTTEAFF.

A single count supports this clone. This chain connects TRBV15 to TRBJ2-1, with a possible D match to TRBD2 (6 bases). This CDR3 contains 15 residues. Germline V gene sequence: CDR1 LNHNV, CDR2 YYDKDF (reference sequence). V lost 0 bases, J lost 10 bases, and 16 bases lay in between. In DNA form, the CDR3 reads TGTGCCACCAGCAGAGAGGCGCGGGGTCCTATAGAGCAGTTCTTC. Amino acid sequence: CATSREARGPIEQFF.

This chain joins TRBV6-5 and TRBJ2-2; 11 bases line up with TRBD1. The CDR3 has 15 amino acids. Germline V gives CDR1 MNHEY, CDR2 SVGAGI. The V and J ends lost 6 bases and 7 bases, in that order; junction bases with no gene match: 7. The CDR3 region is CASRRDRGSGGELFF. In nucleotides, the CDR3 is TGTGCCAGCAGGCGGGACAGGGGGTCGGGCGGGGAGCTGTTTTTT.

The V and J genes are TRBV4-1 and TRBJ1-6; 8 bases are a match to TRBD1. J lost 7 bases, V lost 4 bases, and 6 bases had no gene match. Germline assignment: CDR1 MGHRA and CDR2 YSYEKL. The CDR3 consists of 15 residues. The CDR3 DNA follows: TGCGCCAGCAGCCCCTCAGGGGGCCGGAATTCACCCCTCCACTTT. Translated: CASSPSGGRNSPLHF.